This T cell receptor beta chain comes out of a study of T cells in Graves' hyperthyroidism and ophthalmopathy. Study context: Peripheral blood collection took place at initial diagnosis, before any treatment.

The length of the CDR3 is 15 residues. Germline lookup yields CDR1 MNHEY and CDR2 SMNVEV (reference sequence). Trimming cost V 5 bases and J 1 base, with 14 bases left between them. Disease duration was under 3 months in the ophthalmopathy patients, who also had a Clinical Activity Score of at least 3 and a NOSPECS grade of at least 4. Exclusion of patients followed from uncontrolled infection, other autoimmune disease, pregnancy or lactation. The TCR beta CDR3 regions underwent amplification using RNA transcripts as the source. TCR CDR3 underwent first-round RT-PCR with the HTBI primer set. TCRdb redid the calling of the multiplex PCR reads with MiXCR, one entry per CDR3 protein. The data show over 450,000 distinct CDR3 sequences, about 15% seen once.

The sequence was obtained from a woman aged 18-29 years with Graves' ophthalmopathy. The chain uses TRBV27 and TRBJ2-5, with D possibly TRBD2 on 7 matching bases. Specimen: blood. CDR3 protein: CASSLRRGGQETQYF. In nucleotides, the CDR3 is TGTGCCAGCAGTCTCCGGAGGGGGGGCCAAGAGACCCAGTACTTC.